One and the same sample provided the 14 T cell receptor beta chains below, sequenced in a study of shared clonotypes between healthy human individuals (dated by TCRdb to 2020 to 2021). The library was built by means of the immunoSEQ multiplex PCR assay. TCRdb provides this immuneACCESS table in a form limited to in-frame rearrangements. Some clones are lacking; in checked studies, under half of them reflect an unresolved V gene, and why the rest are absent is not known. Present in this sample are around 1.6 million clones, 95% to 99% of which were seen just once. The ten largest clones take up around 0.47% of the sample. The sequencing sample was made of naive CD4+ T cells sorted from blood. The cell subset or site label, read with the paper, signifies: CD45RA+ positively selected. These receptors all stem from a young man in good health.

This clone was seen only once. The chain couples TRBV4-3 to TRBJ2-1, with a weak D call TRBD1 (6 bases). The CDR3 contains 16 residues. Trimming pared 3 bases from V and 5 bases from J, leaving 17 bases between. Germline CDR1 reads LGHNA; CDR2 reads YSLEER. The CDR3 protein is CASSHLVARGDNEQFF. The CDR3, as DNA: TGCGCCAGCAGCCACCTTGTAGCCAGGGGTGACAATGAGCAGTTCTTC.

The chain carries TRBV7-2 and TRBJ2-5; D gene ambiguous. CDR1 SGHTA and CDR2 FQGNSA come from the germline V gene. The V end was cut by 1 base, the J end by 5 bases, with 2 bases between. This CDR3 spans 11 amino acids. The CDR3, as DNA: TGTGCCAGCAGCTTAGATGAGACCCAGTACTTC. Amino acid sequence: CASSLDETQYF.

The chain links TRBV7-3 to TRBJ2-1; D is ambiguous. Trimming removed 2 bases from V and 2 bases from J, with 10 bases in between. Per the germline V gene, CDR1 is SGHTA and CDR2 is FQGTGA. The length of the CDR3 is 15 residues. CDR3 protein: CASSLLQPPYNEQFF. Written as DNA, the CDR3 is TGTGCCAGCAGCTTACTTCAGCCTCCCTACAATGAGCAGTTCTTC.

CDR3 protein: CASSFQDRYEQYF. The CDR3 DNA reads TGTGCCAGCAGCTTCCAGGACCGCTACGAGCAGTACTTC. The chain carries TRBV5-6 and TRBJ2-7; D ambiguous. The CDR3 extends over 13 amino acids. Germline-derived CDR1 and CDR2 are SGHDT and YYEEEE. V was trimmed by 2 bases and J by 3 bases, leaving 9 bases between them.

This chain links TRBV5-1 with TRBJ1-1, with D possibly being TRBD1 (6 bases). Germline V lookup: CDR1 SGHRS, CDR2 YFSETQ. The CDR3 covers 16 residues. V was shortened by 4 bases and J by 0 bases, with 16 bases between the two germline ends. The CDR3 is CASSPFGGNMNTEAFF. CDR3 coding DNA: TGCGCCAGCAGCCCTTTTGGGGGCAATATGAACACTGAAGCTTTCTTT.

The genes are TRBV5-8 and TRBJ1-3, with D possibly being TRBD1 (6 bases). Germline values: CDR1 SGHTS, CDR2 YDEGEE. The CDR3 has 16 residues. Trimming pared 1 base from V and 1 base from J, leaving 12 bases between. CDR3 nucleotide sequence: TGTGCCAGCAGCTTGCGGGGGCACCTTTCTGGAAACACCATATATTTT. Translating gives CASSLRGHLSGNTIYF.

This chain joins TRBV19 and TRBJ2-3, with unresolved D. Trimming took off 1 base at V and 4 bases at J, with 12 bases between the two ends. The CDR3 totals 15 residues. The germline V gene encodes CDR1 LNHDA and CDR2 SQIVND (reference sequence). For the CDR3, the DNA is TGTGCCAGTAGTATAGGTTTGAGGTTCTCAGATACGCAGTATTTT. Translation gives CASSIGLRFSDTQYF.

CDR3 protein: CASSSTGRSEKLFF. The DNA of the CDR3 is TGTGCCAGCAGCTCGACAGGGCGAAGTGAAAAACTGTTTTTT. The J gene is TRBJ1-4, the V gene TRBV7-9; 7 bases match TRBD1. V dropped 4 bases and J dropped 7; count of bases not matched to a gene: 6. Germline assignment: CDR1 SEHNR and CDR2 FQNEAQ (reference sequence). There are 14 residues in the CDR3.

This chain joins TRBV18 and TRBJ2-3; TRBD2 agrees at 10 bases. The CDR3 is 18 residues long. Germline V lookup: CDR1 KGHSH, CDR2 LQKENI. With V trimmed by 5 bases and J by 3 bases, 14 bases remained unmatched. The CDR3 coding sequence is TGTGCCAGCTCAGCCACGCAAATAGCGGGAGGTCGAACAGATACGCAGTATTTT. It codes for CASSATQIAGGRTDTQYF.

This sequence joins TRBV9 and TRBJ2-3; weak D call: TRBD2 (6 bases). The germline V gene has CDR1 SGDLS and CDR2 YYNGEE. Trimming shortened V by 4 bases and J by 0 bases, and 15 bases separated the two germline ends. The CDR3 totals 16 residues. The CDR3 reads CASSPVGGSSTDTQYF. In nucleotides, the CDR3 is TGTGCCAGCAGCCCAGTGGGGGGTTCTAGCACAGATACGCAGTATTTT. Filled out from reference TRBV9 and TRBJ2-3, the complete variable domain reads DSGVTQTPKHLITATGQRVTLRCSPRSGDLSVYWYQQSLDQGLQFLIQYYNGEERAKGNILERFSAQQFPDLHSELNLSSLELGDSALYFCASSPVGGSSTDTQYFGPGTRLTVL.

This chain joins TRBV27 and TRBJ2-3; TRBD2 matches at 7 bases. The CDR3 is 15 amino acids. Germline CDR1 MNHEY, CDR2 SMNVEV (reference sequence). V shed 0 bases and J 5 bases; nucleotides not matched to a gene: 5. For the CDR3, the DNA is TGTGCCAGCAGTTTATCGGAGCGGGGACGAGATACGCAGTATTTT. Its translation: CASSLSERGRDTQYF.

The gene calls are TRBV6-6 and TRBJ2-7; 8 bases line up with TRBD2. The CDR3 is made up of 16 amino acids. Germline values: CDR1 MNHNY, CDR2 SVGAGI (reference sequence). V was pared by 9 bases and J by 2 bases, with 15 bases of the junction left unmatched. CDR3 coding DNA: TGTGCCAGTCAGGAGGCGGGAGGCGAGGGTACCTACGAGCAGTACTTC. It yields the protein CASQEAGGEGTYEQYF.

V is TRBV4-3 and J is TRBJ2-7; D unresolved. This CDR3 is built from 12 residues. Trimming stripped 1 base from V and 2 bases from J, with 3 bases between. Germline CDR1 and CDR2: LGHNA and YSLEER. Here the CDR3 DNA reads TGCGCCAGCAGCCAAGCCCCCTACGAGCAGTACTTC. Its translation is CASSQAPYEQYF.

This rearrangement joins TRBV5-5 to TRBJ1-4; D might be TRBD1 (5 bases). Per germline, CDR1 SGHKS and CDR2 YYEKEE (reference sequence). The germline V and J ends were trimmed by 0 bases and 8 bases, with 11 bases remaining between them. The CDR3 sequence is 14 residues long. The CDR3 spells CASSLGGVGEKLFF. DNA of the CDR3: TGTGCCAGCAGCTTGGGAGGGGTTGGGGAAAAACTGTTTTTT.